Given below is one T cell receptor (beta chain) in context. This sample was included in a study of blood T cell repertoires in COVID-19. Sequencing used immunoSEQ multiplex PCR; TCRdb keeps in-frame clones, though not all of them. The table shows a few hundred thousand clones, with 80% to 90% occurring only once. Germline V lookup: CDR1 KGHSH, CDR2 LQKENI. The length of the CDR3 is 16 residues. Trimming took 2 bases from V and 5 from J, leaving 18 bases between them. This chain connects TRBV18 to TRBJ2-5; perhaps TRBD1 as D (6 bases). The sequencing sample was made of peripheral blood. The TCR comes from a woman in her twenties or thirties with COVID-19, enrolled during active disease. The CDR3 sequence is CASSPRTRQVRETQYF. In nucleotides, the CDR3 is TGTGCCAGCTCACCAAGAACACGACAGGTTCGGGAGACCCAGTACTTC.